The entry below describes one TCR beta chain. The protocol was immunoSEQ multiplex PCR, while the TCRdb copy is restricted to in-frame clones and leaves out a portion. Found here are over 35,000 clones, around 92% of them singletons; the top ten hold 1% to 1.5%. The sample is drawn from a study of T cell changes during pregnancy in multiple sclerosis. This CDR3 has 15 amino acids. The germline V gene has CDR1 ENHRY and CDR2 SYGVKD. V was cut by 2 bases and J by 1 base, with 9 bases left in between. Sequencing was done on a sample of peripheral blood. The chain carries TRBV10-3 and TRBJ1-5, with D perhaps TRBD1 (5 bases). This clonotype originated in a female donor with multiple sclerosis, enrolled in a pregnancy study. The DNA for the CDR3 is TGTGCCATCAGTGAGAGGCAGGGCAGCAATCAGCCCCAGCATTTT. It translates to CAISERQGSNQPQHF.